This TCR beta chain comes out of a study of blood T cell repertoires in COVID-19. Original methodology: The authors estimated nucleated cell counts from reference gene primer amplification. Sequencing used immunoSEQ multiplex PCR; TCRdb keeps in-frame clones, though not all of them. That table furnishes V, J and clone size, whereas the DNA furnished D and trimming. This sample has approximately 110,000 clones, with roughly four fifths found just once. The clonotype comes from an elderly man with COVID-19, enrolled during active disease. Sequencing used peripheral blood.

CDR3 DNA sequence: TGTGCCAGCAGCGGGGACAGGGGAGCTTTCTTT. It encodes CASSGDRGAFF. This chain links TRBV11-2 with TRBJ1-1, with TRBD1 matching over 10 bases. The CDR3 is made up of 11 amino acids. CDR1 is SGHAT and CDR2 is FQNNGV in the germline V gene. J lost 10 bases, V lost 5 bases, and 1 base had no gene match.